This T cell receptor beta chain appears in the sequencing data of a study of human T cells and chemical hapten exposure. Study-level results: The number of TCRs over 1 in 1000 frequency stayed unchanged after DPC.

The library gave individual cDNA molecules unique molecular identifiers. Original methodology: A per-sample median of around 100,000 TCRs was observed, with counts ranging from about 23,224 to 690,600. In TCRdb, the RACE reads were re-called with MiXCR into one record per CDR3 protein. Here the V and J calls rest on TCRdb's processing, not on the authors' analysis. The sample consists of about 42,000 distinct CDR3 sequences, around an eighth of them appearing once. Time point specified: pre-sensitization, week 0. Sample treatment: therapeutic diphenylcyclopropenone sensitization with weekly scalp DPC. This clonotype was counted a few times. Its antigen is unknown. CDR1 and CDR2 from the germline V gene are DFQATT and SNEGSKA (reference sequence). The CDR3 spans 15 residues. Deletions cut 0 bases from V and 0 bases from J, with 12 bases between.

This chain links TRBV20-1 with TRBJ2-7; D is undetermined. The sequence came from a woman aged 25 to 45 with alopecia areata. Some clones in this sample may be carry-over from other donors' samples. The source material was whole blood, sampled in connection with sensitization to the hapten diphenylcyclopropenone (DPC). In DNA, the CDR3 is TGCAGTGCTAGAGATCTTGGCGGATTCTCCTACGAGCAGTACTTC. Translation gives CSARDLGGFSYEQYF.